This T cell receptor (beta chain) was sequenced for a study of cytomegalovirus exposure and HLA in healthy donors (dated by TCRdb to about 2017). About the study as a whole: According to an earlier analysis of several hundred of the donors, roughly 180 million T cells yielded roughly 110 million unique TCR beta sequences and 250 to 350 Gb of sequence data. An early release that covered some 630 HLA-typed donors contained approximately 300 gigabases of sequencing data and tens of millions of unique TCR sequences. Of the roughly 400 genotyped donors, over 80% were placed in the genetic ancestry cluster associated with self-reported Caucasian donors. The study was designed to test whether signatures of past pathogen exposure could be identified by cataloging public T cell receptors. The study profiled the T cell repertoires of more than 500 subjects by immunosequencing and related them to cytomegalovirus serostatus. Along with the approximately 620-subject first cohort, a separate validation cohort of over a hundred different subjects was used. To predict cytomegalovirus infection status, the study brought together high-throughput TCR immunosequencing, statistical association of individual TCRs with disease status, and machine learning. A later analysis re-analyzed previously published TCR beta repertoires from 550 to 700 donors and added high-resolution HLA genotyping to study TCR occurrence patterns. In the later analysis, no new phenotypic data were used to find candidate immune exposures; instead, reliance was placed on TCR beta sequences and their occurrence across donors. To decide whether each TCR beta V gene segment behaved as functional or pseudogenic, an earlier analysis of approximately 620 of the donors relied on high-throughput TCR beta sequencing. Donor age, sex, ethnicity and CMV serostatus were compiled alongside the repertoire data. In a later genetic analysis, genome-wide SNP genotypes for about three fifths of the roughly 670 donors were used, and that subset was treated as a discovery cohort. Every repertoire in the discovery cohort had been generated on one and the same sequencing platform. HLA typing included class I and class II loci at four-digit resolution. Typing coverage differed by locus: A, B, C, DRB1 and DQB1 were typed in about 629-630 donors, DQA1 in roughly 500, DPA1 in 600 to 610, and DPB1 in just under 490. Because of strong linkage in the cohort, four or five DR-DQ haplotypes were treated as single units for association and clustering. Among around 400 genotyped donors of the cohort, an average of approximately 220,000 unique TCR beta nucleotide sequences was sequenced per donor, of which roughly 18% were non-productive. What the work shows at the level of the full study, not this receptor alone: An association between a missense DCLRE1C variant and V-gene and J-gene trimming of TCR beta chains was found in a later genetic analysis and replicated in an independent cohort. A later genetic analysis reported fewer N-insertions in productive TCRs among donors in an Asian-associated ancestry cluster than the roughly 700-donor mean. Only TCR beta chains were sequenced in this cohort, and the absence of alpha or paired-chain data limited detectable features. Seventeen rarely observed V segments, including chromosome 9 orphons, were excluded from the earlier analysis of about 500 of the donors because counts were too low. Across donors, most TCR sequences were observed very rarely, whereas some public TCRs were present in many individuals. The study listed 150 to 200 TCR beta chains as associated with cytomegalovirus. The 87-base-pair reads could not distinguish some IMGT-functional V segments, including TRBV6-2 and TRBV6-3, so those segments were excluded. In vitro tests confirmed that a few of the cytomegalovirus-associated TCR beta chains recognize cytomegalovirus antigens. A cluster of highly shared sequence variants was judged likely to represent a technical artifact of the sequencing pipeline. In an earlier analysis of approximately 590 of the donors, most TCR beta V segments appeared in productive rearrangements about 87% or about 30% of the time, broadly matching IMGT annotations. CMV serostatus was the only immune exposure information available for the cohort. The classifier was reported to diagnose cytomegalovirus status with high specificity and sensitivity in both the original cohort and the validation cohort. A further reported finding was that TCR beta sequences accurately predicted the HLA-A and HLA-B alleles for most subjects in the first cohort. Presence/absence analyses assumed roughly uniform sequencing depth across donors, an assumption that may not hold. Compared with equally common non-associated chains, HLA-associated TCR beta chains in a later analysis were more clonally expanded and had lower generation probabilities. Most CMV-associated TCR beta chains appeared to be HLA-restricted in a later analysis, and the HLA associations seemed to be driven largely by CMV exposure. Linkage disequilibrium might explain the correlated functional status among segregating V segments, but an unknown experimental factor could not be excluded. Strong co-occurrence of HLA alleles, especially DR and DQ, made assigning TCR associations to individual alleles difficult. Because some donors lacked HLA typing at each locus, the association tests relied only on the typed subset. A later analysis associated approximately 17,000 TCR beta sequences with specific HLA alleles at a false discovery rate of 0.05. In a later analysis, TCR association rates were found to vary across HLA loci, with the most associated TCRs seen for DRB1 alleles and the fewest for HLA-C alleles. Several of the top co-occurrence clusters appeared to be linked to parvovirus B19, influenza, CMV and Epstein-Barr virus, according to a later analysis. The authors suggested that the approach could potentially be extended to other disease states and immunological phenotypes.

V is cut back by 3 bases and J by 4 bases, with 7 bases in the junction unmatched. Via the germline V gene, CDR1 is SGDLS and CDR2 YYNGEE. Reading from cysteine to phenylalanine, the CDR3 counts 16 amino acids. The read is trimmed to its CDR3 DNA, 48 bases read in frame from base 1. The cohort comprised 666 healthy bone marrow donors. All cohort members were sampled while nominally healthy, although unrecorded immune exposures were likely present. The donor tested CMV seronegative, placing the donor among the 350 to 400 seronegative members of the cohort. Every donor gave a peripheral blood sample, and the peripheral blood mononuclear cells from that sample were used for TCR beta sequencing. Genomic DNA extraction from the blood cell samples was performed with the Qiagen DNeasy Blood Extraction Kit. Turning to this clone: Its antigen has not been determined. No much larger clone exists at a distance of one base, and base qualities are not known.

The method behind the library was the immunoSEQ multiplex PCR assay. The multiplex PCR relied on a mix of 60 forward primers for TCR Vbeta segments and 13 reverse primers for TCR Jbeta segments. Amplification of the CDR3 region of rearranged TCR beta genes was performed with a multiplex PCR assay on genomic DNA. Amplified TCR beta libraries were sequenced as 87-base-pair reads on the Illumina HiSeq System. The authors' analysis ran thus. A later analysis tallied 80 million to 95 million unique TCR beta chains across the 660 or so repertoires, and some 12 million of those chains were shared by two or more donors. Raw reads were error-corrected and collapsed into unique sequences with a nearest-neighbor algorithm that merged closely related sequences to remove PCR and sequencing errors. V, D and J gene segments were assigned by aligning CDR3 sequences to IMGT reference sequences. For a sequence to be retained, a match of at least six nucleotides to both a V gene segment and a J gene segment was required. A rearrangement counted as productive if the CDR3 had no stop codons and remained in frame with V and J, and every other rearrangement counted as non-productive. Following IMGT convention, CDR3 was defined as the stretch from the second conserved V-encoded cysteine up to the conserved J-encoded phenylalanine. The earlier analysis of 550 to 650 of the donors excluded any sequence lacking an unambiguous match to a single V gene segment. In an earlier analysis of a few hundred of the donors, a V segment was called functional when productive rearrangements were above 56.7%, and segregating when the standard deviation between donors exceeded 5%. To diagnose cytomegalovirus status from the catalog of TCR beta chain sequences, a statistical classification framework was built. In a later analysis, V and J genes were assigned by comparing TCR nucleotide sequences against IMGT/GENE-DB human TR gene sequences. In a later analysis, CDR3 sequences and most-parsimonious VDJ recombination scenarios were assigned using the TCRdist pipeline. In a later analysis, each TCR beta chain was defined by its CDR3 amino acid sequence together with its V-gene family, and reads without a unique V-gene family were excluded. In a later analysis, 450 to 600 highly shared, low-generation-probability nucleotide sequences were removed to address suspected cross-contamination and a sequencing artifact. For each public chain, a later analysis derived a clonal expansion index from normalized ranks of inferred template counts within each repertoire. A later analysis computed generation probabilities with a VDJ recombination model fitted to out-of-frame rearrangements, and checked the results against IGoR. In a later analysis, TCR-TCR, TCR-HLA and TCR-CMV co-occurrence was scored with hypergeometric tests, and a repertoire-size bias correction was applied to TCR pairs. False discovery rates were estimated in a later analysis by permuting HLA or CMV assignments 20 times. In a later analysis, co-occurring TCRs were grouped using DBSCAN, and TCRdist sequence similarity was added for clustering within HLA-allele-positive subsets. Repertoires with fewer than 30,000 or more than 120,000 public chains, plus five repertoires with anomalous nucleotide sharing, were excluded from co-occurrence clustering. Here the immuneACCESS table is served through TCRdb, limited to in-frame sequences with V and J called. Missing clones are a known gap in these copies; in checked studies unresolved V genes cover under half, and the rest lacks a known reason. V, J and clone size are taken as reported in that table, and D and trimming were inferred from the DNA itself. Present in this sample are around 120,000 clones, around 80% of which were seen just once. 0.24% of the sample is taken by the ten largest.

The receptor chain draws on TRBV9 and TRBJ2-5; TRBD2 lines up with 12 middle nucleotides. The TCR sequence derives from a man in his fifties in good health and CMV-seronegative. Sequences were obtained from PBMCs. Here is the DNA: TGTGCCAGCAGCGGGCCCCGACTAGCGGGGGTAGAGACCCAGTACTTC. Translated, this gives CASSGPRLAGVETQYF. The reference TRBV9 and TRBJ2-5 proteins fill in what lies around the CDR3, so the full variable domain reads DSGVTQTPKHLITATGQRVTLRCSPRSGDLSVYWYQQSLDQGLQFLIQYYNGEERAKGNILERFSAQQFPDLHSELNLSSLELGDSALYFCASSGPRLAGVETQYFGPGTRLLVL.